These 3 T cell receptor beta chains were sequenced from one sample in a study of a mutant IDH1 vaccine in newly diagnosed glioma. No cognate antigen is known for these TCRs. Time point described: week 35, safety follow-up. Topical imiquimod was applied with each vaccine dose, which held 300 ug of mutant IDH1 20-mer peptide. Method: immunoSEQ multiplex PCR; TCRdb's copy keeps in-frame clones and lacks some. The sample yields about 32,000 clones, around 82% seen once. The material sequenced was PBMCs, taken from a glioma patient whose treatment included an IDH1 peptide vaccine. Every receptor here comes from a woman in her forties with glioma.

The J gene is TRBJ1-5, the V gene TRBV2, with TRBD1 as a possible D gene (5 bases). V lost 7 bases, J lost 6 bases, and 16 bases lay in between. There are 14 residues in the CDR3. CDR1 and CDR2 from the germline V gene are SNHLY and FYNNEI. DNA of the CDR3: TGTGCCAGCACCGAGGGGCTCCATGGTCAGCCCCAGCATTTT. This translates into CASTEGLHGQPQHF.

This chain links TRBV11-2 with TRBJ2-7, with D perhaps assigned TRBD1 or TRBD2 (5 bases each). Germline values: CDR1 SGHAT, CDR2 FQNNGV. Trimming shortened V by 5 bases and J by 2 bases, and 19 bases separated the two germline ends. The CDR3 has 16 residues. DNA of the CDR3: TGTGCCAGCAGCGAACTTCGGGGCAGGAGAGCCTACGAGCAGTACTTC. Protein product: CASSELRGRRAYEQYF. The whole variable domain, remainder taken from reference TRBV11-2 and TRBJ2-7, is EAGVAQSPRYKIIEKRQSVAFWCNPISGHATLYWYQQILGQGPKLLIQFQNNGVVDDSQLPKDRFSAERLKGVDSTLKIQPAKLEDSAVYLCASSELRGRRAYEQYFGPGTRLTVT.

The gene calls are TRBV9 and TRBJ1-5, with no clear D. The V end lost 3 bases, the J end lost 0 bases, and 10 bases lay between the germline ends. The V gene's germline CDR1 is SGDLS and CDR2 YYNGEE. The CDR3 contains 15 residues. DNA of the CDR3: TGTGCCAGCAGCGCCGGACTGATTAGCAATCAGCCCCAGCATTTT. It encodes CASSAGLISNQPQHF.